This is a list of T cell receptor beta chains from one sample in a study of blood T cell repertoires in COVID-19. Using immunoSEQ multiplex PCR, the repertoire was profiled, and TCRdb retains in-frame clones only, with some absent. The sample yields approximately 290,000 clones, approximately 86% seen once. The material sequenced was peripheral blood. The receptors here all came from a human donor with COVID-19, enrolled during active disease. The donor label of this sample is uncertain. CDR3s include the opening cysteine and the closing phenylalanine or tryptophan. The D gene is left open where the match is weak. Clone size is given for some rows only: seen once, a few or many times, or a class if the clone is expanded.

>TRBV3-1/TRBV3-2|TRBD1|TRBJ1-4|-
CASSLRGPQDEKLFF
TGTGCCAGCAGTCTCAGGGGGCCTCAAGACGAAAAACTGTTTTTT
>TRBV15|-|TRBJ1-1|-
CATSRDFDRLEAFF
TGTGCCACCAGCAGAGATTTCGACAGGCTTGAAGCTTTCTTT
>TRBV5-4|TRBD1|TRBJ2-1|-
CASSWDRNNEQFF
TGTGCCAGCAGCTGGGACAGAAACAATGAGCAGTTCTTC
>TRBV30|-|TRBJ1-5|-
CAWSVIQGGPQHF
TGTGCCTGGAGTGTCATTCAGGGTGGGCCCCAGCATTTT
>TRBV6-2/TRBV6-3|-|TRBJ2-3|-
CASSYLRGSEGTDTQYF
TGTGCCAGCAGTTACCTCAGAGGGAGTGAAGGCACAGATACGCAGTATTTT
>TRBV5-1|TRBD1|TRBJ2-3|-
CASSFRTGEADTQYF
TGCGCCAGCAGCTTCAGGACAGGGGAGGCAGATACGCAGTATTTT
>TRBV5-1|TRBD1|TRBJ1-4|-
CASSLGQGLTTNEKLFF
TGCGCCAGCAGCTTGGGACAGGGGCTCACAACTAATGAAAAACTGTTTTTT
>TRBV27|TRBD1|TRBJ1-2|-
CASSWTGTTPYGYTF
TGTGCCAGCAGTTGGACAGGGACGACCCCCTATGGCTACACCTTC
>TRBV19|TRBD1|TRBJ2-7|-
CASSIDYGQGYEQYF
TGTGCCAGTAGCATAGACTACGGACAGGGCTACGAGCAGTACTTC
>TRBV14|TRBD1|TRBJ1-3|-
CASSQVPPGGLHSGNTIYF
TGTGCCAGCAGCCAAGTGCCCCCAGGGGGCCTACACTCTGGAAACACCATATATTTT
>TRBV3-1/TRBV3-2|TRBD1|TRBJ1-2|-
CASSQAWGGTGLSGYTF
TGTGCCAGCAGCCAAGCTTGGGGCGGGACAGGGCTGAGTGGCTACACCTTC
>TRBV5-1|-|TRBJ1-6|-
CASSLSLDYNSPLHF
TGCGCCAGCAGCTTGTCCCTAGACTATAATTCACCCCTCCACTTT
>TRBV11-3|-|TRBJ1-1|-
CASSLWQNTEAFF
TGTGCCAGCAGCTTGTGGCAGAACACTGAAGCTTTCTTT
>TRBV5-6|-|TRBJ2-4|-
CASSKTAAKNIQYF
TGTGCCAGCAGCAAGACAGCAGCCAAAAACATTCAGTACTTC
>TRBV6-5|TRBD2|TRBJ2-5|once
CASSNSGSETQYF
TGTGCCAGCAGTAATAGCGGGAGTGAGACCCAGTACTTC
>TRBV18|-|TRBJ2-2|-
CASSPRTDNTGELFF
TGTGCCAGCTCACCACGGACAGATAACACCGGGGAGCTGTTTTTT
>TRBV6-6|-|TRBJ2-5|-
CASSTRAAETQYF
TGTGCCAGCAGTACCAGGGCCGCAGAGACCCAGTACTTC
>TRBV6-1|-|TRBJ1-1|-
CASSEQQGATEAFF
TGTGCCAGCAGTGAACAACAGGGTGCCACTGAAGCTTTCTTT
>TRBV9|-|TRBJ1-2|-
CASSVDPGDDYGYTF
TGTGCCAGCAGCGTAGATCCAGGGGATGACTATGGCTACACCTTC
>TRBV4-1|TRBD1|TRBJ1-3|-
CASSQADRAPIGNTIYF
TGCGCCAGCAGCCAAGCTGACAGGGCGCCAATTGGAAACACCATATATTTT
>TRBV6-4|TRBD1|TRBJ1-4|-
CASSPTGAEEKLFF
TGTGCCAGCAGCCCGACAGGGGCGGAGGAAAAACTGTTTTTT
>TRBV7-3|-|TRBJ2-5|-
CASSLKGAGVQETQYF
TGTGCCAGCAGCTTAAAAGGGGCAGGAGTCCAAGAGACCCAGTACTTC
>TRBV5-6|TRBD2|TRBJ2-7|-
CASSGTGTSAYEQYF
TGTGCCAGCAGCGGCACCGGGACTAGCGCTTACGAGCAGTACTTC
>TRBV6-5|-|TRBJ2-7|-
CASRNTAGNRYEQYF
TGTGCCAGCAGAAACACGGCGGGAAATCGCTACGAGCAGTACTTC
>TRBV29-1|TRBD1|TRBJ2-7|-
CSVEGSRGLAAYEQYF
TGCAGCGTTGAAGGATCCAGGGGGCTGGCGGCCTACGAGCAGTACTTC
>TRBV7-9|TRBD1|TRBJ1-2|-
CASSLLVGQGTNYGYTF
TGTGCCAGCAGCTTACTCGTTGGACAGGGAACTAACTATGGCTACACCTTC
>TRBV6-5|TRBD1|TRBJ2-3|-
CASRGTGEFTDTQYF
TGTGCCAGCAGGGGGACAGGGGAGTTCACAGATACGCAGTATTTT
>TRBV28|-|TRBJ2-7|-
CASTHRDRYEQYF
TGTGCCAGCACCCACAGGGATCGCTACGAGCAGTACTTC
>TRBV4-3|-|TRBJ2-2|-
CASSQDGGRGPGELFF
TGCGCCAGCAGCCAAGATGGAGGGAGAGGGCCCGGGGAGCTGTTTTTT
>TRBV18|-|TRBJ2-1|once
CASSPSDPRVNEQFF
TGTGCCAGCTCACCCTCGGACCCGAGGGTTAATGAGCAGTTCTTC
>TRBV19|-|TRBJ1-2|once
CASSIDSTPATNYGYTF
TGTGCCAGTAGTATAGATAGTACGCCTGCGACTAACTATGGCTACACCTTC
>TRBV10-3|TRBD1|TRBJ2-4|-
CAISGTGMDIQYF
TGTGCCATCAGTGGGACAGGGATGGACATTCAGTACTTC
>TRBV6-5|-|TRBJ1-4|-
CASARGGFEKLFF
TGTGCCAGCGCCCGGGGGGGATTCGAAAAACTGTTTTTT
>TRBV19|-|TRBJ1-1|few
CASHPDMSTEAFF
TGTGCCAGTCACCCAGACATGAGCACTGAAGCTTTCTTT
>TRBV7-2|-|TRBJ1-4|-
CASSFGQINEKLFF
TGTGCCAGCAGCTTTGGGCAGATTAATGAAAAACTGTTTTTT
>TRBV3-1/TRBV3-2|TRBD2|TRBJ2-3|-
CASSQPSGLGRDTQYF
TGTGCCAGCAGCCAACCCTCGGGACTAGGAAGAGATACGCAGTATTTT
>TRBV10-1|TRBD1|TRBJ2-3|few
CASSDPGQGRDTQYF
TGCGCCAGCAGCGACCCGGGACAGGGGAGGGATACGCAGTATTTT
>TRBV30|TRBD1|TRBJ2-2|-
CAWMTPGQGSTGELFF
TGTGCCTGGATGACACCGGGACAGGGGTCCACCGGGGAGCTGTTTTTT
>TRBV19|-|TRBJ2-3|-
CASSIAPGSSTDTQYF
TGTGCCAGTAGTATTGCCCCCGGGAGTAGTACAGATACGCAGTATTTT
>TRBV12-3/TRBV12-4|TRBD1|TRBJ2-7|few
CASSVDRGYEQYF
TGTGCCAGCAGTGTGGACAGGGGGTACGAGCAGTACTTC
>TRBV11-2|-|TRBJ2-1|-
CASRIQRSSYNEQFF
TGTGCCAGCAGGATTCAGCGGAGCTCCTACAATGAGCAGTTCTTC